This entry lists 20 T cell receptor beta chains sequenced from one sample in a study of cytomegalovirus exposure and HLA in healthy donors. PCR primers comprised 60 Vbeta and 13 Jbeta primers. The assay was immunoSEQ multiplex PCR, and TCRdb's table has in-frame clones only and misses some. The data hold roughly 170,000 clones, with over 65% observed a single time. The sequencing input was PBMCs. Every receptor here comes from a female donor in good health and CMV-seronegative.

The genes are TRBV5-4 and TRBJ2-1, with D tentatively TRBD2 (6 bases). Trimming took off 4 bases at V and 2 bases at J, with 7 bases between the two ends. From germline, CDR1 is SGHNT and CDR2 YYREEE (reference sequence). The CDR3 loop spans 13 amino acids. The CDR3 here is CASSRTTYNEQFF. The DNA of the CDR3 is TGTGCCAGCAGCCGGACTACCTACAATGAGCAGTTCTTC.

CDR3 in DNA: TGTGCCAGCAGTCCCAGACAGAGCTCCTACGAGCAGTACTTC. Translating gives CASSPRQSSYEQYF. The genes are TRBV6-5 and TRBJ2-7, with a possible D match to TRBD1 (5 bases). This CDR3 region has 14 residues. The V end was cut by 5 bases, the J end by 0 bases, with 11 bases between. Germline V lookup: CDR1 MNHEY, CDR2 SVGAGI.

V is TRBV7-6 and J is TRBJ1-2; TRBD1 matches 10 bases. CDR1 and CDR2 (germline): SGHVS, FNYEAQ. V lost 3 bases and J lost 6; bases outside the gene matches: 7. The CDR3 has 15 amino acids. CDR3 region: CASSFSGTGVNGYTF. The CDR3 DNA follows: TGTGCCAGCAGCTTTTCCGGGACAGGGGTAAATGGCTACACCTTC.

This clone appeared a single time. J is TRBJ2-7 and V is TRBV25-1, with a possible D match to TRBD1 (5 bases). The V gene's germline CDR1 is MGHDK and CDR2 SYGVNS. This CDR3 is 11 amino acids long. CDR3 DNA sequence: TGTGGATCACAGGCTCACTACGAGCAGTACTTC. Protein: CGSQAHYEQYF.

The chain has TRBV27 and TRBJ2-3; no clear D gene. Trimming took 4 bases from V and 4 from J, leaving 12 bases between them. The V gene's germline CDR1 is MNHEY and CDR2 SMNVEV (reference sequence). This CDR3 has 14 residues. CDR3 nucleotide sequence: TGTGCCAGCAGTTCTGGCTTCCTCGCAGATACGCAGTATTTT. It translates to CASSSGFLADTQYF.

The rearrangement links TRBV2 to TRBJ2-5; D is possibly TRBD2 (5 bases). Germline-derived CDR1 and CDR2 are SNHLY and FYNNEI. This CDR3 has 14 residues. V was shortened by 10 bases and J by 0 bases, with 15 bases between the two germline ends. The CDR3 bases are TGTGCCATTTTCCGGGGTACCTACCAAGAGACCCAGTACTTC. It codes for CAIFRGTYQETQYF. Using reference TRBV2 and TRBJ2-5 for the parts outside the CDR3, the full variable domain is EPEVTQTPSHQVTQMGQEVILRCVPISNHLYFYWYRQILGQKVEFLVSFYNNEISEKSEIFDDQFSVERPDGSNFTLKIRSTKLEDSAMYFCAIFRGTYQETQYFGPGTRLLVL.

This clone has just a few counts. The chain links TRBV28 to TRBJ2-2; D perhaps matches TRBD1 (6 bases). Trimming stripped 6 bases from V and 0 bases from J, with 8 bases between. The CDR3 has 14 amino acids. In germline, CDR1 is MDHEN, CDR2 SYDVKM. The CDR3 protein is CASRWTANTGELFF. CDR3 bases: TGTGCCAGCAGGTGGACAGCGAACACCGGGGAGCTGTTTTTT.

The rearrangement uses TRBV30 and TRBJ1-3, with a possible D match to TRBD1 (6 bases). The V end was cut by 6 bases, the J end by 4 bases, with 13 bases between. CDR1 is GTSNPN and CDR2 is SVGIG in the germline V gene (reference sequence). The CDR3 totals 13 residues. DNA for the CDR3: TGTGCCTGTGGCAGGGGCCCCGGAAACACCATATATTTT. It yields the protein CACGRGPGNTIYF.

The chain combines TRBV12-2 with TRBJ2-3; the table assigns TRBD2, which was not confirmed against the DNA. TRBV12-2 is assigned pseudogene status. The CDR3 is 20 amino acids. The CDR3 reads CASRLTSGPLTRGGTDTQYF. As DNA, the CDR3 is TGTGCAAGTCGCCTGACTAGCGGTCCCCTTACCCGCGGCGGCACAGATACGCAGTATTTT.

Only a few counts were recorded for this clone. The chain carries TRBV5-5 and TRBJ1-1, with D perhaps TRBD1 (5 bases). Germline-derived CDR1 and CDR2 are SGHKS and YYEKEE (reference sequence). Trimming removed 4 bases at V and 1 base at J, with 11 bases between. The CDR3 is 14 amino acids. CDR3 region: CASSALTGNTEAFF. The CDR3 DNA sequence: TGTGCCAGCAGCGCCCTAACAGGGAACACTGAAGCTTTCTTT.

This chain links TRBV7-8 with TRBJ1-3; unclear D gene. Trimming stripped 5 bases from V and 3 bases from J, with 17 bases between. CDR3 length: 16 residues. Germline CDR1 reads SGHVS; CDR2 reads FQNEAQ. The CDR3 is CASSIDQVRRGNTIYF. In DNA form, the CDR3 reads TGTGCCAGCAGCATCGACCAGGTTCGTCGTGGAAACACCATATATTTT.

The chain joins TRBV5-1 to TRBJ1-1; D remains ambiguous. The CDR3 totals 16 residues. Trimming shortened V by 0 bases and J by 2 bases, and 14 bases separated the two germline ends. Germline CDR1 and CDR2: SGHRS and YFSETQ. The DNA for the CDR3 is TGCGCCAGCAGCTTGGGGGCCGGCCTAACCAACACTGAAGCTTTCTTT. Translated: CASSLGAGLTNTEAFF.

The rearrangement links TRBV7-9 to TRBJ1-4; D is possibly TRBD1 (5 bases). Trimming cost V 2 bases and J 2 bases, with 21 bases left between them. The CDR3 is 19 residues long. Germline values: CDR1 SEHNR, CDR2 FQNEAQ (reference sequence). The CDR3 reads CASSLNNYAAGSTNEKLFF. CDR3 DNA sequence: TGTGCCAGCAGCTTAAACAATTATGCGGCAGGGTCTACTAATGAAAAACTGTTTTTT.

The chain links TRBV4-3 to TRBJ2-4; 8 nucleotides align to TRBD2. Germline CDR1 reads LGHNA; CDR2 reads YSLEER. Trimming removed 0 bases from V and 5 bases from J; junction bases left unmatched: 12. CDR3 length equals 18 residues. Here the CDR3 DNA reads TGCGCCAGCAGCCAAGATATTCGTCGGGGGGGCCTGCAAAACATTCAGTACTTC. Its translation is CASSQDIRRGGLQNIQYF.

This clone has only one observation. No DNA is shown, since the ends of the CDR3 on it are uncertain; the CDR3 is the one TCRdb lists. V usage is TRBV7-2 and J usage is TRBJ2-3; the table calls TRBD2, which could not be checked here. The CDR3 contains 16 residues when both ends are counted. From germline, CDR1 is SGHTA and CDR2 FQGNSA. This CDR3 reads CASFRFGGAGGDTQYF.

The V and J genes are TRBV11-3 and TRBJ2-3; TRBD2 agrees at 11 bases. After removal of 0 bases from V and 3 bases from J, the junction contained 8 bases not matched to a gene. The CDR3 extends over 18 amino acids. The germline V gene has CDR1 SGHNT and CDR2 YENEEA. The CDR3 region is CASSLDLSSGGLTDTQYF. The CDR3 DNA is TGTGCCAGCAGCTTAGATCTCTCTAGCGGGGGGTTAACAGATACGCAGTATTTT. The entire variable domain, with the rest obtained from reference TRBV11-3 and TRBJ2-3, is as follows: EAGVVQSPRYKIIEKKQPVAFWCNPISGHNTLYWYLQNLGQGPELLIRYENEEAVDDSQLPKDRFSAERLKGVDSTLKIQPAELGDSAVYLCASSLDLSSGGLTDTQYFGPGTRLTVL.

V usage is TRBV7-2 and J usage is TRBJ2-5; the match to TRBD2 covers 9 bases. With V trimmed by 4 bases and J by 3 bases, 15 bases remained unmatched. The CDR3 contains 18 residues. Looked up from germline, CDR1 is SGHTA and CDR2 is FQGNSA. The CDR3 loop is CASSSEPPGLAGKETQYF. The CDR3 DNA follows: TGTGCCAGCAGCTCCGAACCCCCCGGGCTAGCGGGGAAAGAGACCCAGTACTTC. The full variable domain, its missing parts supplied by reference TRBV7-2 and TRBJ2-5, is GAGVSQSPSNKVTEKGKDVELRCDPISGHTALYWYRQSLGQGLEFLIYFQGNSAPDKSGLPSDRFSAERTGGSVSTLTIQRTQQEDSAVYLCASSSEPPGLAGKETQYFGPGTRLLVL.

V usage is TRBV11-2 and J usage is TRBJ1-1, with 7 bases aligning to TRBD1. From germline, CDR1 is SGHAT and CDR2 FQNNGV. V gave up 3 bases and J gave up 8 bases; unmatched junction bases: 3. This CDR3 has 12 amino acids. The CDR3 DNA reads as TGTGCCAGCAGCTTGACAGGGAGAGAAGCTTTCTTT. It codes for CASSLTGREAFF.

The rearrangement joins TRBV29-1 to TRBJ1-2; 8 nucleotides agree with TRBD1. This CDR3 is built from 20 residues. From germline, CDR1 is SQVTM and CDR2 ANQGSEA. The V and J ends lost 4 bases and 0 bases, in that order; junction bases with no gene match: 22. The CDR3 protein is CSVGELGAWGTGSANYGYTF. The CDR3 DNA follows: TGCAGCGTTGGAGAATTGGGTGCCTGGGGGACAGGCTCAGCTAACTATGGCTACACCTTC. Looking up the rest from reference TRBV29-1 and TRBJ1-2 gives the full variable domain: SAVISQKPSRDICQRGTSLTIQCQVDSQVTMMFWYRQQPGQSLTLIATANQGSEATYESGFVIDKFPISRPNLTFSTLTVSNMSPEDSSIYLCSVGELGAWGTGSANYGYTFGSGTRLTVV.

The chain combines TRBV7-8 with TRBJ2-5; D might be TRBD2 (5 bases). The germline V gene has CDR1 SGHVS and CDR2 FQNEAQ. V lost 6 bases to trimming and J lost 2 bases, with 13 bases between them. This CDR3 contains 14 residues. In DNA, the CDR3 is TGTGCCAGCAGAGTAAGCGGACCACAAGAGACCCAGTACTTC. Translation gives CASRVSGPQETQYF.